This section outlines one TCR beta chain sequence together with its context. What it binds is not known. This record belongs to a study of CD8+CD57+ T cells in acquired aplastic anemia. Study overall: Each DNA sample taken from sorted CD4+ and CD8+ cells came to approximately 3 ug on average.

Patients selected for sequencing had displayed CD8+CD57+ cell expansion by flow cytometry. At the time of blood sampling, patients had not yet received any therapy. Genomic DNA served as template for TCR beta VDJ and CDR3 profiling. TCRdb ran MiXCR on the reads and lists one entry per CDR3 protein. The sample gives some 170,000 distinct CDR3 sequences, roughly 48% of which show up once; under 1.2% is in the top ten. Notes on the study in general: It was found that roughly 29 CD8+ CDR3 sequences were shared between patients and controls. Controls and patients did not differ significantly in CD8+ Simpson's diversity.

Germline V lookup: CDR1 SEHNR, CDR2 FQNEAQ (reference sequence). There are 19 residues in the CDR3. Trimming cost V 1 base and J 4 bases; bases outside gene matches: 14. The genes are TRBV7-9 and TRBJ2-7; 12 bases are a match to TRBD1. This TCR was recovered from a human donor with aplastic anemia. Sequenced sample: sorted CD4+, CD8+, or CD8+CD57+ T cells (not recorded which) from PBMCs. In DNA form, the CDR3 reads TGTGCCAGCAGCTTAGGAAAGGTTGGGGGGACAGGGGGCCAGTACGAGCAGTACTTC. This codes for CASSLGKVGGTGGQYEQYF.